The source of this T cell receptor (beta chain) is a study of T cell clones after liver transplantation. Across the whole study: Liver transplant recipients had immunosuppression withdrawal attempted within 2 years. HCV positivity affected three of eight recipients; the rest lacked autoimmune or viral indications. Timepoints were pre-transplant, pre-withdrawal, and after withdrawal was completed or failed. Tolerant meant at least one year fully off immunosuppression without liver enzymes above twice normal.

Profiled with immunoSEQ multiplex PCR; TCRdb holds only in-frame clones, not every one. The repertoire holds around 19,000 clones, with about 90% as singletons. The CDR3 is 13 amino acids. Germline lookup yields CDR1 MRHNA and CDR2 SNTAGT. V lost 5 bases to trimming and J lost 6 bases; unmatched junction nucleotides: 3. The chain is built from TRBV6-4 and TRBJ2-2; 7 bases are shared with TRBD2. The sample consisted of CD8+ T cells from blood, taken before liver transplant. This clonotype was sampled from a human donor who received a liver transplant. CDR3 loop: CASSLAGAGELFF. The CDR3 DNA reads TGTGCCAGCAGTCTGGCGGGGGCCGGGGAGCTGTTTTTT.